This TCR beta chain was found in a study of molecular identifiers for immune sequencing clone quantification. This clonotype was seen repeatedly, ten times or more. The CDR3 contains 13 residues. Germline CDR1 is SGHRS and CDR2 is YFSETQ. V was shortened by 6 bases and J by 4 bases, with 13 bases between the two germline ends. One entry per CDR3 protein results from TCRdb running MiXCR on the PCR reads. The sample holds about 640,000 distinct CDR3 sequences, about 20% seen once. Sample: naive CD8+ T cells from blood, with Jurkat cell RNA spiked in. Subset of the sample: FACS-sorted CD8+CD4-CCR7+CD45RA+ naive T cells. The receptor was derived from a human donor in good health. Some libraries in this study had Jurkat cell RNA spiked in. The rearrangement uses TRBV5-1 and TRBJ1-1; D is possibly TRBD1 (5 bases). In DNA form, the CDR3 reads TGCGCCAGCACAAGGATGGGGGGCACTGAAGCTTTCTTT. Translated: CASTRMGGTEAFF.